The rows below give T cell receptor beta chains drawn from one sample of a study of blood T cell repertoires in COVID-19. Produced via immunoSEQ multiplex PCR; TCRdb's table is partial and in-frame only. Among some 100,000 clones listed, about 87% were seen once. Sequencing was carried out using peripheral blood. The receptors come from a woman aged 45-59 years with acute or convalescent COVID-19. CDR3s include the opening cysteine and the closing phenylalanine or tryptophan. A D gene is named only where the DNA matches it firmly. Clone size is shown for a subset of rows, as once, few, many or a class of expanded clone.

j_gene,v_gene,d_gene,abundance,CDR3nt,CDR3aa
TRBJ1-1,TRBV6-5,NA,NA,TGTGCCAGCAGCCGGTCTCCTGAAGCTTTCTTT,CASSRSPEAFF
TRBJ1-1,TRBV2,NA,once,TGTGCCAGCAGTGAAACCCTCGGGGGGCAGACCCAGGTCTTT,CASSETLGGQTQVF
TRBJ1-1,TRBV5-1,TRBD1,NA,TGCGCCAGCAGCACCTTCACAGGGGAAGGTGAAGCTTTCTTT,CASSTFTGEGEAFF
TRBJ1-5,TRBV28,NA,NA,TGTGCCAGCAGTTTTCGGGGGACTAGCAATCAGCCCCAGCATTTT,CASSFRGTSNQPQHF
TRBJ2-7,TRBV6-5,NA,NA,TGTGCCAGCAGTCAACAGGGTTCCTACGAGCAGTACTTC,CASSQQGSYEQYF
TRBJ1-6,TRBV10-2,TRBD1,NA,TGCGCCAGCAGTGAGTCCCTACCGACAGGGGGCGATTCACCCCTCCACTTT,CASSESLPTGGDSPLHF
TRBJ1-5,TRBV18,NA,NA,TGTGCCAGCTCACCATTGGGGGGGGCAGGTCAGCCCCAGCATTTT,CASSPLGGAGQPQHF
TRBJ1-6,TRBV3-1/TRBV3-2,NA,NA,TGTGCCAGCAGCCAAGCAGGGGATCGAGGTTCACCCCTCCACTTT,CASSQAGDRGSPLHF
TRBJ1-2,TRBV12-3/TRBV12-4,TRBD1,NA,TGTGCCAGCAGTTCACAGGGGATCTATGGCTACACCTTC,CASSSQGIYGYTF
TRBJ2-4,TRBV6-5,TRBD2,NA,TGTGCCAGCAGACCGGGACTAGCTAGTGACATTCAGTACTTC,CASRPGLASDIQYF
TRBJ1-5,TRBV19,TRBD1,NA,TGTGCCAGTTGGATAGGGACAGGGGTACTGGGCGGCAATCAGCCCCAGCATTTT,CASWIGTGVLGGNQPQHF
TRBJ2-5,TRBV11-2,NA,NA,TGTGCCAGCAGCTTATTGCAGGCCTTGTCTGGGGAGACCCAGTACTTC,CASSLLQALSGETQYF
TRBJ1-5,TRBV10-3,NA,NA,TGTGCCTCCTCTACGGGGGGGAATAGCAATCAGCCCCAGCATTTT,CASSTGGNSNQPQHF
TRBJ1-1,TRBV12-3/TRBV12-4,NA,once,TGTGCCAGCAGTCGTTACACTGAAGCTTTCTTT,CASSRYTEAFF
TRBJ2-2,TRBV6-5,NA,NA,TGTGCCAGCAGTTCTGCCGGGGAGCTGTTTTTT,CASSSAGELFF
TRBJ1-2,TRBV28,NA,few,TGTGCCAGCAGTGGGAACAGGGTTGGCTACACCTTC,CASSGNRVGYTF
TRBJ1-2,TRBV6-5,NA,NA,TGTGCCAGCAGTCCATCACAGTCGCTGTATGGCTACACCTTC,CASSPSQSLYGYTF
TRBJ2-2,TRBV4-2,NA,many,TGTGCCAGCAGCCTACAGGGTTCAAACACCGGGGAGCTGTTTTTT,CASSLQGSNTGELFF
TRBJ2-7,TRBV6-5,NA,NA,TGTGCCAGCAGTTCACTAGTCTACGAGCAGTACTTC,CASSSLVYEQYF
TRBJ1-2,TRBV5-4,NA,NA,TGTGCCAGCAGCTTGAACAGCTATGGCTACACCTTC,CASSLNSYGYTF
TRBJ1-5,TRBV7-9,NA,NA,TGTGCCAGCAGCTTACTAGATCAGCCCCAGCATTTT,CASSLLDQPQHF
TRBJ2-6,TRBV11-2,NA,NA,TGTGCCAGCAGCTTAGGAGGACTAAAAATTCACTCTGGGGCCAACGTCCTGACTTTC,CASSLGGLKIHSGANVLTF
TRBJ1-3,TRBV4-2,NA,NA,TGTGCCAGCAGCCCCCGGGGGAGAGCTGGAAACACCATATATTTT,CASSPRGRAGNTIYF
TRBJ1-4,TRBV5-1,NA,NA,TGCGCCAGCAGCTTGAGTGGGGTTGGCACTCAGCGGTTGTTTTTT,CASSLSGVGTQRLFF